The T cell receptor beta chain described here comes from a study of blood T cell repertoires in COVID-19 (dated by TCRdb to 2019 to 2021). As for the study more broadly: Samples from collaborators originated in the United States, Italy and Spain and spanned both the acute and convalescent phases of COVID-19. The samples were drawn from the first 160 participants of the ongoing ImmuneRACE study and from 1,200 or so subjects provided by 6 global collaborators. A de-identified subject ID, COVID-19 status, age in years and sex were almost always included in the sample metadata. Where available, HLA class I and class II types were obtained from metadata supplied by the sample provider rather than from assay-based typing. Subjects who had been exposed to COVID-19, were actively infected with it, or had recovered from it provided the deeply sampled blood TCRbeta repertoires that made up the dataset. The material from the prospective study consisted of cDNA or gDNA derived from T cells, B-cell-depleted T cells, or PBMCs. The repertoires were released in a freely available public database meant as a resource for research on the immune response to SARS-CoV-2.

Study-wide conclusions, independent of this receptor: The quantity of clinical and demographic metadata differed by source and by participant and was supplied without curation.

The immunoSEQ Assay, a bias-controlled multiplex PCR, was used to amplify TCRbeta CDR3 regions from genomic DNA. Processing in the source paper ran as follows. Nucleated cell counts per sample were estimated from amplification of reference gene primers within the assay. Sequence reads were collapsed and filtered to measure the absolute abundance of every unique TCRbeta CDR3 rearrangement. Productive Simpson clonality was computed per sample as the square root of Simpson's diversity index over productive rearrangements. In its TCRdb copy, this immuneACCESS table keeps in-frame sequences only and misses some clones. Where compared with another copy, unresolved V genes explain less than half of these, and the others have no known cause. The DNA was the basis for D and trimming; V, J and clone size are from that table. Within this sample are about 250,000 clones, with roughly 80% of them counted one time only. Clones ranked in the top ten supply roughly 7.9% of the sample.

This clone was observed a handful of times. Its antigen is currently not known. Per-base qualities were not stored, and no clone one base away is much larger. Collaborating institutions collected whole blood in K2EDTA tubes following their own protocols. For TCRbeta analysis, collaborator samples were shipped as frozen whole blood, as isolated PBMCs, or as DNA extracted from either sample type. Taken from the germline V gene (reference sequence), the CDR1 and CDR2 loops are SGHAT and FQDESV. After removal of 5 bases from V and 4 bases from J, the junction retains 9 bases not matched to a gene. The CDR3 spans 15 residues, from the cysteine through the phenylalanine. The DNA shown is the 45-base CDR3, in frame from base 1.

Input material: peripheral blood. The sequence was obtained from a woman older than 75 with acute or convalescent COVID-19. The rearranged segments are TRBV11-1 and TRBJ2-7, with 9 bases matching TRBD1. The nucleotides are TGTGCCAGCAGCGAAGCGGGGACAGGGTGGTACGAGCAGTACTTC. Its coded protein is CASSEAGTGWYEQYF.